The rows below give T cell receptor beta chains drawn from one sample of a study of Ad26.COV2.S vaccination and SARS-CoV-2 variants. Clones were sequenced by immunoSEQ multiplex PCR, and TCRdb holds only the in-frame ones, with some missing. The data hold about 180,000 clones, with roughly nine tenths observed a single time. The sequencing used peripheral blood, collected after recovery from COVID-19. All receptors come from a human donor who had recovered from COVID-19. The CDR3 runs from the conserved cysteine through the conserved F or W. A D gene is named only where the DNA matches it firmly. Clone size is stated in some rows and not others, as once, few, many or a class when expanded.

TRBJ2-1 TRBV14 NA NA CASSQVGNEQFF TGTGCCAGCAGCCAAGTGGGCAATGAGCAGTTCTTC
TRBJ2-7 TRBV28 once NA CASSFMQYEQYF TGTGCCAGCAGTTTTATGCAGTACGAGCAGTACTTC
TRBJ2-1 TRBV7-3 NA NA CASSPGRGSYNEQFF TGTGCCAGCAGCCCGGGGCGGGGCTCCTACAATGAGCAGTTCTTC
TRBJ2-3 TRBV5-1 NA TRBD1 CASGTGTDTQYF TGCGCCAGCGGGACAGGGACAGATACGCAGTATTTT
TRBJ2-1 TRBV7-8 NA TRBD2 CASSAGTSGGYEQFF TGTGCCAGCAGCGCCGGGACTAGCGGGGGCTATGAGCAGTTCTTC
TRBJ2-7 TRBV5-5 NA TRBD2 CASSLVAGGLSSYEQYF TGTGCCAGCAGCTTGGTCGCGGGGGGTCTTTCTTCCTACGAGCAGTACTTC
TRBJ2-1 TRBV6-5 NA TRBD1 CATGTGGYNEQFF TGTGCCACCGGGACAGGGGGCTACAATGAGCAGTTCTTC
TRBJ2-1 TRBV7-9 NA NA CASSPQAYEQFF TGTGCCAGCAGCCCCCAGGCGTATGAGCAGTTCTTC
TRBJ2-3 TRBV30 NA NA CAWSVLWSTQYF TGTGCCTGGAGTGTACTGTGGAGTACGCAGTATTTT
TRBJ2-7 TRBV3-1/TRBV3-2 few TRBD1 CASSQGTGASWEQYF TGTGCCAGCAGCCAAGGGACAGGGGCCTCGTGGGAGCAGTACTTC
TRBJ1-1 TRBV7-9 few NA CASSLGQLNTEAFF TGTGCCAGCAGCTTAGGACAGCTGAACACTGAAGCTTTCTTT
TRBJ2-2 TRBV5-6 NA NA CASSFGLRLNTGELFF TGTGCCAGCAGCTTCGGGTTGCGGTTGAACACCGGGGAGCTGTTTTTT
TRBJ2-1 TRBV5-1 NA TRBD2 CASIWVSGGPNEQFF TGCGCCAGCATATGGGTGAGCGGGGGTCCCAATGAGCAGTTCTTC
TRBJ2-5 TRBV4-1 NA TRBD2 CASSQDPLAAETQYF TGCGCCAGCAGCCAAGACCCACTAGCGGCAGAGACCCAGTACTTC
TRBJ1-5 TRBV19 few TRBD1 CASSAQGGQGAGQPQHF TGTGCCAGTAGTGCGCAGGGCGGACAGGGGGCAGGTCAGCCCCAGCATTTT
TRBJ1-3 TRBV5-1 NA NA CASSLDGGGNTIYF TGCGCCAGCAGCTTGGACGGGGGGGGAAACACCATATATTTT
TRBJ2-7 TRBV5-1 NA TRBD2 CASSLTSGSYEQYF TGCGCCAGCAGCTTGACTAGCGGGTCCTACGAGCAGTACTTC
TRBJ2-7 TRBV29-1 NA TRBD1 CSVEDRGSYEQYF TGCAGCGTGGAAGACAGGGGCTCCTACGAGCAGTACTTC
TRBJ1-5 TRBV12-3/TRBV12-4 few NA CASNRGYNQPQHF TGTGCCAGCAACCGGGGATATAATCAGCCCCAGCATTTT
TRBJ1-2 TRBV7-2 NA NA CASSGQRGNGYTF TGTGCCAGCAGCGGGCAAAGGGGGAACGGCTACACCTTC
TRBJ1-2 TRBV12-3/TRBV12-4 NA NA CASSLQRYGYTF TGTGCCAGCAGCCTCCAACGCTATGGCTACACCTTC
TRBJ2-1 TRBV4-1 NA TRBD2 CASSQSSGRKFWNEQFF TGCGCCAGCAGCCAGAGTAGCGGGAGGAAATTTTGGAATGAGCAGTTCTTC
TRBJ2-7 TRBV25-1 NA NA CASSEFLLPREGPYEQYF TGTGCCAGCAGTGAATTCCTTCTACCCCGGGAAGGGCCCTACGAGCAGTACTTC
TRBJ2-7 TRBV5-6 NA NA CASSSPLGEQYF TGTGCCAGCAGCTCCCCGCTAGGGGAGCAGTACTTC
TRBJ1-1 TRBV30 once NA CAWSAPSEAFF TGTGCCTGGAGTGCCCCCTCAGAAGCTTTCTTT
TRBJ1-2 TRBV5-4 few TRBD1 CASSPPTGYGYTF TGTGCCAGCAGCCCTCCGACAGGGTACGGCTACACCTTC
TRBJ1-1 TRBV7-8 NA NA CASSFLKTEAFF TGTGCCAGCAGCTTCCTGAAGACTGAAGCTTTCTTT
TRBJ2-3 TRBV3-1/TRBV3-2 NA NA CASSPETGNTQYF TGTGCCAGCAGCCCTGAAACAGGGAATACGCAGTATTTT
TRBJ2-7 TRBV29-1 NA NA CSSLQGSEQYF TGCAGCTCGTTGCAGGGCTCTGAGCAGTACTTC
TRBJ1-1 TRBV7-8 NA NA CASSLIGTEAFF TGTGCCAGCAGCTTAATAGGTACTGAAGCTTTCTTT
TRBJ2-1 TRBV11-3 NA NA CASSLGMGNEQFF TGTGCCAGCAGCTTGGGGATGGGGAATGAGCAGTTCTTC
TRBJ1-2 TRBV7-9 NA NA CASSLAGGYYGYTF TGTGCCAGCAGCTTAGCCGGGGGTTATTATGGCTACACCTTC
TRBJ1-1 TRBV4-1 NA TRBD1 CASSRLTGQGKTEAFF TGCGCCAGCAGCCGACTAACAGGACAGGGGAAAACTGAAGCTTTCTTT
TRBJ1-5 TRBV2 once TRBD1 CASSAIRDRAFNQPQHF TGTGCCAGCAGTGCCATCCGGGACAGAGCTTTCAATCAGCCCCAGCATTTT